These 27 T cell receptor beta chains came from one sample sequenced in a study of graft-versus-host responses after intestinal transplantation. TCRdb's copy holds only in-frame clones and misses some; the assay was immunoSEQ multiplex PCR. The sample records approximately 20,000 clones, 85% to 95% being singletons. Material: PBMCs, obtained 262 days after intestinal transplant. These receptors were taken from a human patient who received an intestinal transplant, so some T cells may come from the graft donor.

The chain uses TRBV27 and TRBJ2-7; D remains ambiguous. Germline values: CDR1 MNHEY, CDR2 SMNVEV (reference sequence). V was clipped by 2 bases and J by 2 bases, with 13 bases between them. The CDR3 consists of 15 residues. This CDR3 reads CASSLSSSGAYEQYF. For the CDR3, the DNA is TGTGCCAGCAGTTTAAGCTCGTCCGGAGCCTACGAGCAGTACTTC.

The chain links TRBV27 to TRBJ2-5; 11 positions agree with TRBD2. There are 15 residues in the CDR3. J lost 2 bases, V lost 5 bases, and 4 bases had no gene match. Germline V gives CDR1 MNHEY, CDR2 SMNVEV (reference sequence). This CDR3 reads CASSPTSGEQETQYF. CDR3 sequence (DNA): TGTGCCAGCAGTCCGACTAGCGGGGAACAAGAGACCCAGTACTTC.

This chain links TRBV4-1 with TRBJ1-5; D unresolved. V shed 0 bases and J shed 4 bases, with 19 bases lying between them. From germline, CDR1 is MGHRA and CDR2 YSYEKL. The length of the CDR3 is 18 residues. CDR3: CASSQDFAQDGWNQPQHF. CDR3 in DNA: TGCGCCAGCAGCCAAGACTTCGCCCAGGACGGTTGGAATCAGCCCCAGCATTTT.

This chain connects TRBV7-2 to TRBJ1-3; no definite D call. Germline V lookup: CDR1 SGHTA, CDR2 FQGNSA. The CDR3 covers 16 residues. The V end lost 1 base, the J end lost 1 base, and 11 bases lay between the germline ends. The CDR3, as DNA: TGTGCCAGCAGCTTAGGCCTCAAGCTTTCTGGAAACACCATATATTTT. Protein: CASSLGLKLSGNTIYF. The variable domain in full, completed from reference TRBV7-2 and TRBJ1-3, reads GAGVSQSPSNKVTEKGKDVELRCDPISGHTALYWYRQSLGQGLEFLIYFQGNSAPDKSGLPSDRFSAERTGGSVSTLTIQRTQQEDSAVYLCASSLGLKLSGNTIYFGEGSWLTVV.

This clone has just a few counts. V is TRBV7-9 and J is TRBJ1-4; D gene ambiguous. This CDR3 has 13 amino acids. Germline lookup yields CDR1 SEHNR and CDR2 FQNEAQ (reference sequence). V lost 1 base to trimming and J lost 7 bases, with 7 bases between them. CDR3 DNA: TGTGCCAGCAGCTTAGTGGAAAGTGAAAAACTGTTTTTT. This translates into CASSLVESEKLFF.

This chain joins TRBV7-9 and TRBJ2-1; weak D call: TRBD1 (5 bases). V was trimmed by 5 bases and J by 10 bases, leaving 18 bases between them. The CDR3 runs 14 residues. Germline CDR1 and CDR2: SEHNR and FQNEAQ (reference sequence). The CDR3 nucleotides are TGTGCCAGCAGCCCCCATTTAAGGGGTGGGGAGCAGTTCTTC. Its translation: CASSPHLRGGEQFF.

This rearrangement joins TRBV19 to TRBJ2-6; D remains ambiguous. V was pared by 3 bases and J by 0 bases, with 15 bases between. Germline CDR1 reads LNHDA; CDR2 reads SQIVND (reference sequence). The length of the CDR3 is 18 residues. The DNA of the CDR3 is TGTGCCAGTAGTATTCCCCCGGGTCTCAGCTCTGGGGCCAACGTCCTGACTTTC. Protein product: CASSIPPGLSSGANVLTF.

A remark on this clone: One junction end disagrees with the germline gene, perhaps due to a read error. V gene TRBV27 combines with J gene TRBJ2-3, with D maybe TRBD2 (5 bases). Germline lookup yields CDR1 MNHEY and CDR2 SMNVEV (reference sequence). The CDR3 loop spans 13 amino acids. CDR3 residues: CASNTSSIDTQYF. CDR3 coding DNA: TGTGCCAGCAATACCTCTAGCATAGATACGCAGTATTTT.

The CDR3 DNA reads TGTGCCAGCAGTCTGACTACCCGCGGGGGTTTGCCAGGCAATGAGCAGTTCTTC. Translation gives CASSLTTRGGLPGNEQFF. The chain recombines TRBV28 with TRBJ2-1; TRBD2 aligns across 7 bases. Germline CDR1 reads MDHEN; CDR2 reads SYDVKM. This CDR3 contains 18 residues. With V trimmed by 5 bases and J by 6 bases, 19 bases remained unmatched.

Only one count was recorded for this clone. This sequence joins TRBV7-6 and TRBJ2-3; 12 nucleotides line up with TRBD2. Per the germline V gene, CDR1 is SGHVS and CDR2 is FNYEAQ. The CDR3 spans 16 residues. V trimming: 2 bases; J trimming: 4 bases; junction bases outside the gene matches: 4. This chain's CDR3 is CASSLWTSGKSDTQYF. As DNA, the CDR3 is TGTGCCAGCAGCTTATGGACTAGCGGGAAGTCAGATACGCAGTATTTT.

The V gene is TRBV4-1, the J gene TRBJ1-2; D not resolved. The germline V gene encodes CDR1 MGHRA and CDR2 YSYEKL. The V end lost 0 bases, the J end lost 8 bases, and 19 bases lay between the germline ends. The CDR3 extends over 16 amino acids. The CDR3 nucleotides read TGCGCCAGCAGCCAAGATCCCCGCACCTCTCGTCTAGGCTACACCTTC. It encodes CASSQDPRTSRLGYTF.

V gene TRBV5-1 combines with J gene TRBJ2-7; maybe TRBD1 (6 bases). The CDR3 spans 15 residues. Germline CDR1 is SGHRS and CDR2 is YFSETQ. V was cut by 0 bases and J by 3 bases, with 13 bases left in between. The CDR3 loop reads CASSLVIGQNYEQYF. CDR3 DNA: TGCGCCAGCAGCTTGGTAATTGGACAGAACTACGAGCAGTACTTC.

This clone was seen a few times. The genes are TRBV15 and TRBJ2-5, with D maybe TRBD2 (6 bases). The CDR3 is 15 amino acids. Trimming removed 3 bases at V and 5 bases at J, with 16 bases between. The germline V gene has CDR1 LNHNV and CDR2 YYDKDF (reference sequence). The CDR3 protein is CATSRSGGTGETQYF. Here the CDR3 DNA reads TGTGCCACCAGCAGGAGTGGGGGGACTGGGGAGACCCAGTACTTC.

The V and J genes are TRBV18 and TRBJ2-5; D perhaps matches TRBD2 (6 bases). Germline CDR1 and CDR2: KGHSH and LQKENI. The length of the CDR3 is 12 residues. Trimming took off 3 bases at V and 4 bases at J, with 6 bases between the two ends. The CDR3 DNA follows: TGTGCCAGCTCACCCGGGGGAGAGACCCAGTACTTC. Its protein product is CASSPGGETQYF. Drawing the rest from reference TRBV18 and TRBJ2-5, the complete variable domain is NAGVMQNPRHLVRRRGQEARLRCSPMKGHSHVYWYRQLPEEGLKFMVYLQKENIIDESGMPKERFSAEFPKEGPSILRIQQVVRGDSAAYFCASSPGGETQYFGPGTRLLVL.

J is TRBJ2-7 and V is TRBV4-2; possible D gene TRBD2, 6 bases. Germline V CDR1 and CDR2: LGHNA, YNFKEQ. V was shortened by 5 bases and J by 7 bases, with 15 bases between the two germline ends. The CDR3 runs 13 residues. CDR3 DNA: TGTGCCAGCAGCTTGGAAGCGGGCGTTGAGCAGTACTTC. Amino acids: CASSLEAGVEQYF.

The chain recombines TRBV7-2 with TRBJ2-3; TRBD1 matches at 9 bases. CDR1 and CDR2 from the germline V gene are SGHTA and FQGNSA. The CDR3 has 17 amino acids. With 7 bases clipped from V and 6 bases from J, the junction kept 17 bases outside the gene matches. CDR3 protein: CASTWGQGMGSLDTQYF. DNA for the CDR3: TGTGCCAGCACCTGGGGACAGGGAATGGGGTCGCTCGATACGCAGTATTTT. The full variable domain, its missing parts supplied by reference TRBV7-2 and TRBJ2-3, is GAGVSQSPSNKVTEKGKDVELRCDPISGHTALYWYRQSLGQGLEFLIYFQGNSAPDKSGLPSDRFSAERTGGSVSTLTIQRTQQEDSAVYLCASTWGQGMGSLDTQYFGPGTRLTVL.

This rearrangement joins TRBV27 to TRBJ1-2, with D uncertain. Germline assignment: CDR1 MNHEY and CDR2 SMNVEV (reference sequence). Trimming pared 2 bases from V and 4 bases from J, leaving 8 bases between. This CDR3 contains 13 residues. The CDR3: CASSLAGGYGYTF. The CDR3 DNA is TGTGCCAGCAGTTTAGCAGGTGGCTATGGCTACACCTTC.

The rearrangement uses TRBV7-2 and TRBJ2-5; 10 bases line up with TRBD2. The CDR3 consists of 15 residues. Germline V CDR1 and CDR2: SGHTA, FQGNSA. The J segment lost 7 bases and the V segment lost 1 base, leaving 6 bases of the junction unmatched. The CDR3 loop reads CASSLGVAGGGTQYF. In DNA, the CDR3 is TGTGCCAGCAGCTTAGGGGTAGCGGGAGGTGGGACCCAGTACTTC.

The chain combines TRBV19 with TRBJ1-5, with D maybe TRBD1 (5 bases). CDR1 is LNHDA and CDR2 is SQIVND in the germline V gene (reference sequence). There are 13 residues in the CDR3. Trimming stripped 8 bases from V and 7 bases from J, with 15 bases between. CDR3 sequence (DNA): TGTGCCAGTGAGGGGCAGGGAGTACAGCCCCAGCATTTT. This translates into CASEGQGVQPQHF.

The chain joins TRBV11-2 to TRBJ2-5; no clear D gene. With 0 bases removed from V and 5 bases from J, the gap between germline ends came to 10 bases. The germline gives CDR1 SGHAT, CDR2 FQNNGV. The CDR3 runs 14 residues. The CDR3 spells CASSLEPVGETQYF. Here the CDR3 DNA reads TGTGCCAGCAGCTTAGAACCCGTTGGGGAGACCCAGTACTTC.

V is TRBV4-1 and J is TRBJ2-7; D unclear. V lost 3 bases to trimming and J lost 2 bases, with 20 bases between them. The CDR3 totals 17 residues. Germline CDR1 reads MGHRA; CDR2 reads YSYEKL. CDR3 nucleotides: TGCGCCAGCAGCCAGGAAAGTGAAGGGTCCTCAACCTACGAGCAGTACTTC. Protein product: CASSQESEGSSTYEQYF.

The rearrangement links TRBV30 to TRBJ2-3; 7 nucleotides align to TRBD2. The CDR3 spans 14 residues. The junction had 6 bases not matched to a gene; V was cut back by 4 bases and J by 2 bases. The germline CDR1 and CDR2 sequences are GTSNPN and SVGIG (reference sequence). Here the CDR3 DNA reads TGTGCCTGGACCGGGGGGATGACCACAGATACGCAGTATTTT. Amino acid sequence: CAWTGGMTTDTQYF.

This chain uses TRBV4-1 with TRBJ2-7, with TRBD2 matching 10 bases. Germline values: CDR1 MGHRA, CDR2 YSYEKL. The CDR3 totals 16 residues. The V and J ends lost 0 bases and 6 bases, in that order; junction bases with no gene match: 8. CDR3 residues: CASSQDHEREGREQYF. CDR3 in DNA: TGCGCCAGCAGCCAAGACCACGAGCGGGAGGGCCGCGAGCAGTACTTC.

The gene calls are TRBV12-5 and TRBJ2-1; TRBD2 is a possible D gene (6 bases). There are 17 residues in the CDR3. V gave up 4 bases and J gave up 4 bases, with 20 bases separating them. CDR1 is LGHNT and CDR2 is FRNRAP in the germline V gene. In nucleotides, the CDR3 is TGTGCTAGTGGTTGGTGGTTGGAGGGAGGACGGTACAATGAGCAGTTCTTC. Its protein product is CASGWWLEGGRYNEQFF.

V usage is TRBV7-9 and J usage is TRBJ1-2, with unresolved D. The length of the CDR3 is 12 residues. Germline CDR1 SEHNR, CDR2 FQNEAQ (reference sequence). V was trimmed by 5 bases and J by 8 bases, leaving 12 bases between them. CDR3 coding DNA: TGTGCCAGCAGCCCCACGCCCTACGGCTACACCTTC. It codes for CASSPTPYGYTF.

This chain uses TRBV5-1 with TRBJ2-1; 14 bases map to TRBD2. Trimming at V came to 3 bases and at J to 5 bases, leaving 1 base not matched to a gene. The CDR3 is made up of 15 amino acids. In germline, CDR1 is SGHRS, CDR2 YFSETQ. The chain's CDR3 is CASSWGLAGDNEQFF. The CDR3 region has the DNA TGCGCCAGCAGCTGGGGACTAGCGGGGGACAATGAGCAGTTCTTC.

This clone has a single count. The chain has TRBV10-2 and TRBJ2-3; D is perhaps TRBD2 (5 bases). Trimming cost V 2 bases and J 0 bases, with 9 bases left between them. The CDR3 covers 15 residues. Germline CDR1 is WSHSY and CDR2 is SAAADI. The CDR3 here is CASSEGGSSTDTQYF. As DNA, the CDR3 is TGCGCCAGCAGTGAGGGAGGATCTAGCACAGATACGCAGTATTTT.